These T cell receptor beta chains were read from a single sample in a study of Ad26.COV2.S vaccination and SARS-CoV-2 variants. The repertoire was sequenced with immunoSEQ multiplex PCR; TCRdb's copy has only in-frame clones and lacks some. The table records about 350,000 clones, 90% to 95% of them present only once. Sequenced material: peripheral blood, taken after recovery from COVID-19. The receptors shown here come from a human donor who had recovered from COVID-19. Each CDR3 is given with its conserved first and last residue. The D gene is left open where the match is weak. For some rows the clone size is stated as once, few or many, or as a class when expanded; others skip it.

abundance	v_gene	j_gene	d_gene	CDR3aa	CDR3nt
-	TRBV5-1	TRBJ2-3	TRBD1	CASTLQGARWADTQYF	TGCGCCAGCACCTTACAGGGGGCGCGGTGGGCAGATACGCAGTATTTT
-	TRBV5-1	TRBJ1-2	-	CASSLESGPYGYTF	TGCGCCAGCAGCTTGGAGTCGGGGCCCTATGGCTACACCTTC
once	TRBV2	TRBJ2-1	-	CASSDVQGAYNEQFF	TGTGCCAGCAGTGACGTCCAGGGAGCCTACAATGAGCAGTTCTTC
-	TRBV7-2	TRBJ2-5	TRBD2	CASSISGGGQETQYF	TGTGCCAGCAGCATTAGCGGGGGGGGGCAAGAGACCCAGTACTTC
-	TRBV25-1	TRBJ2-7	-	CASMGYEQYF	TGTGCCAGCATGGGGTACGAGCAGTACTTC
-	TRBV10-3	TRBJ1-2	TRBD1	CAIGQVNYGYTF	TGTGCCATCGGACAGGTGAACTATGGCTACACCTTC
-	TRBV7-3	TRBJ2-1	TRBD2	CASSRLAGSYEQFF	TGTGCCAGCTCCCGACTAGCGGGGAGTTATGAGCAGTTCTTC
-	TRBV29-1	TRBJ1-2	-	CSVEGLEDSAYGYTF	TGCAGCGTTGAAGGCCTGGAGGACTCCGCCTATGGCTACACCTTC
-	TRBV15	TRBJ2-5	-	CATSREGRETQYF	TGTGCCACCAGCAGAGAGGGGCGGGAGACCCAGTACTTC
few	TRBV4-1	TRBJ2-7	-	CASSQETSNEQYF	TGCGCCAGCAGCCAAGAAACATCCAACGAGCAGTACTTC
-	TRBV3-1/TRBV3-2	TRBJ1-5	-	CASSQALLTRGDQPQHF	TGTGCCAGCAGCCAAGCCCTCCTTACCAGGGGAGATCAGCCCCAGCATTTT
-	TRBV2	TRBJ1-2	-	CASVTGQNYGYTF	TGTGCCAGCGTAACCGGGCAGAACTATGGCTACACCTTC
-	TRBV11-1	TRBJ1-1	-	CASSVRGTEAFF	TGTGCCAGCAGCGTCCGAGGGACTGAAGCTTTCTTT
-	TRBV10-3	TRBJ2-5	TRBD2	CAIGGTSGAVETQYF	TGTGCCATCGGCGGGACTAGCGGGGCCGTAGAGACCCAGTACTTC
-	TRBV6-6	TRBJ2-7	-	CASRRRSSYEQYF	TGTGCCAGCAGAAGGAGGAGCTCCTACGAGCAGTACTTC
-	TRBV25-1	TRBJ1-1	TRBD1	CASSRPGQGEAFF	TGTGCCAGCAGTAGACCGGGACAGGGCGAAGCTTTCTTT
-	TRBV7-2	TRBJ2-7	-	CASSLAFGVGYEQYF	TGTGCCAGCAGCTTAGCGTTCGGGGTAGGCTACGAGCAGTACTTC
-	TRBV4-1	TRBJ2-1	-	CASSPLLGGEQFF	TGCGCCAGCAGCCCGCTCCTGGGGGGCGAGCAGTTCTTC
-	TRBV6-5	TRBJ1-6	-	CASTGGYNSPLHF	TGTGCCAGCACGGGTGGCTATAATTCACCCCTCCACTTT
-	TRBV11-2	TRBJ2-1	-	CASSLAARGYNEQFF	TGTGCCAGCAGCTTAGCGGCTAGAGGCTACAATGAGCAGTTCTTC
-	TRBV6-6	TRBJ2-3	-	CASSPYLDTQYF	TGTGCCAGCAGTCCGTACCTCGATACGCAGTATTTT
-	TRBV5-1	TRBJ2-2	TRBD2	CASSLEAAGGPSTGELFF	TGCGCCAGCAGCTTGGAGGCAGCGGGGGGGCCGAGCACCGGGGAGCTGTTTTTT
-	TRBV4-1	TRBJ2-7	-	CASSQDRQETYEQYF	TGCGCCAGCAGCCAAGATCGACAGGAGACCTACGAGCAGTACTTC
-	TRBV3-1/TRBV3-2	TRBJ2-3	-	CASSPRGALSTDTQYF	TGTGCCAGCAGCCCTAGGGGGGCCCTCAGCACAGATACGCAGTATTTT
-	TRBV5-1	TRBJ2-1	TRBD2	CASRTFGGTDEQFF	TGCGCCAGCAGGACCTTCGGGGGGACCGATGAGCAGTTCTTC
-	TRBV25-1	TRBJ1-4	TRBD1	CASSELGGQHNEKLFF	TGTGCCAGCAGTGAATTGGGGGGACAGCATAATGAAAAACTGTTTTTT
-	TRBV6-5	TRBJ2-7	TRBD1	CASFGTAFNEQYF	TGTGCCAGTTTCGGGACAGCGTTTAACGAGCAGTACTTC
-	TRBV4-1	TRBJ2-1	-	CASSQLWGGRDEQFF	TGCGCCAGCAGCCAATTGTGGGGGGGCCGGGATGAGCAGTTCTTC
-	TRBV12-3/TRBV12-4	TRBJ2-5	-	CASSLGRGGTQYF	TGTGCCAGCAGTTTGGGTAGGGGGGGTACCCAGTACTTC
-	TRBV7-2	TRBJ1-2	-	CASSPRHPRGEGSYTF	TGTGCCAGCAGCCCCCGGCACCCCAGGGGTGAGGGTAGCTACACCTTC
-	TRBV27	TRBJ2-1	-	CASSLRGNYNEQFF	TGTGCCAGCAGTTTAAGGGGGAACTACAATGAGCAGTTCTTC
-	TRBV5-1	TRBJ2-7	TRBD1	CASSSGQGVNEQYF	TGCGCCAGCAGCTCCGGACAGGGAGTGAACGAGCAGTACTTC
-	TRBV5-1	TRBJ1-2	TRBD1	CASSLETQGARGYTF	TGCGCCAGCAGCTTGGAAACACAGGGGGCGCGCGGCTACACCTTC
-	TRBV19	TRBJ2-3	-	CASATRGDTQYF	TGTGCCAGTGCCACCCGTGGGGATACGCAGTATTTT
-	TRBV5-1	TRBJ2-1	-	CASSLKAGNEQFF	TGCGCCAGCAGCTTAAAGGCGGGCAATGAGCAGTTCTTC
-	TRBV5-4	TRBJ2-1	-	CASSLGLGRTPYNEQFF	TGTGCCAGCAGCTTGGGGCTTGGGCGGACTCCCTACAATGAGCAGTTCTTC
-	TRBV11-2	TRBJ2-1	-	CASSEGRYNEQFF	TGTGCCAGCAGCGAAGGACGGTACAATGAGCAGTTCTTC
-	TRBV19	TRBJ1-4	TRBD1	CASSIGGGRGTFSDSTNEKLFF	TGTGCCAGTAGTATAGGAGGCGGCAGGGGGACCTTCTCGGATTCAACTAATGAAAAACTGTTTTTT
-	TRBV6-6	TRBJ2-7	-	CASSYAGSHEQYF	TGTGCCAGCAGTTATGCAGGGTCCCACGAGCAGTACTTC
-	TRBV9	TRBJ1-6	-	CASSVVGAPNSPLHF	TGTGCCAGCAGCGTAGTAGGGGCACCTAATTCACCCCTCCACTTT
-	TRBV6-1	TRBJ2-5	TRBD2	CASSENPSGVQETQYF	TGTGCCAGCAGTGAAAATCCTAGCGGGGTCCAAGAGACCCAGTACTTC